The 21 T cell receptor beta chains below all came from one sample that was sequenced in a study of blood T cell repertoires in COVID-19. Repertoires were generated with immunoSEQ multiplex PCR, while TCRdb's copy carries only in-frame clones and drops some. The repertoire consists of 250,000 to 350,000 clones, with roughly nine tenths occurring once and the leading ten covering roughly 2.9%. The sample consisted of PBMCs or T cells enriched from blood (not recorded which). Receptors were obtained from a woman between 45 and 65 years old who had been exposed to COVID-19.

In its sample, this clone was seen a few times. The chain links TRBV19 to TRBJ2-7, with a possible D match to TRBD1 (5 bases). CDR3 length: 13 residues. Germline assignment: CDR1 LNHDA and CDR2 SQIVND (reference sequence). Trimming left V 3 bases short and J 2 bases short, with 8 bases between. The CDR3 DNA reads TGTGCCAGTAGTATGGGCAGGGCCTACGAGCAGTACTTC. This encodes CASSMGRAYEQYF.

The chain recombines TRBV10-3 with TRBJ2-7; maybe TRBD2 (6 bases). V was shortened by 5 bases and J by 6 bases, with 14 bases between the two germline ends. The CDR3 spans 13 residues. In germline, CDR1 is ENHRY, CDR2 SYGVKD. The CDR3 reads CAISRGRGGEQYF. DNA for the CDR3: TGTGCCATCAGTCGGGGTCGGGGAGGCGAGCAGTACTTC.

The V and J genes are TRBV12-3 or TRBV12-4 and TRBJ1-3; D is unresolved. The CDR3 contains 12 residues. V lost 7 bases and J 7 bases, leaving 11 bases between the germline ends. CDR3 sequence reads: CASTRLGNTIYF. The CDR3 region has the DNA TGTGCCAGCACCCGGCTCGGGAACACCATATATTTT.

This rearrangement joins TRBV29-1 to TRBJ2-1; D gene ambiguous. Germline V gene sequence: CDR1 SQVTM, CDR2 ANQGSEA. CDR3 size: 10 residues. V was shortened by 6 bases and J by 6 bases, with 6 bases between the two germline ends. CDR3 sequence reads: CSVAPNEQFF. The DNA for the CDR3 is TGCAGCGTGGCCCCCAATGAGCAGTTCTTC.

Comment on this clone: Other DNA sequences in this specimen translate into the identical CDR3. The CDR3 here is CASSQENSYNSPLHF. CDR3 bases: TGTGCCAGCAGCCAAGAAAACAGTTATAATTCACCCCTCCACTTT. The rearrangement uses TRBV3-1 (or the pseudogene TRBV3-2) and TRBJ1-6, with no clear D. The length of the CDR3 is 15 residues. The V end was cut by 0 bases, the J end by 4 bases, with 7 bases between. Germline CDR1 is LGHDT and CDR2 is YNNKEL (reference sequence).

The chain links TRBV27 to TRBJ2-7, with 8 bases aligning to TRBD1. CDR1 is MNHEY, CDR2 SMNVEV, per germline (reference sequence). The trim removed 5 bases at V and 4 bases at J, leaving 13 bases unmatched. The CDR3 loop spans 16 amino acids. CDR3 protein: CASSPPTGQENYEQYF. In DNA, the CDR3 is TGTGCCAGCAGTCCTCCGACGGGACAGGAAAATTACGAGCAGTACTTC.

V gene TRBV9 combines with J gene TRBJ2-3; D gene unclear. The CDR3 contains 15 residues. Trimming left V 2 bases short and J 4 bases short, with 14 bases between. The germline V gene encodes CDR1 SGDLS and CDR2 YYNGEE. CDR3 DNA sequence: TGTGCCAGCAGCGTCGCTCTGGTTGCGGCAGATACGCAGTATTTT. Its protein product is CASSVALVAADTQYF.

The chain joins TRBV2 to TRBJ2-5; D not certain. V gave up 2 bases and J gave up 5 bases, with 6 bases separating them. CDR1 and CDR2 (germline): SNHLY, FYNNEI. The CDR3 covers 12 residues. CDR3 protein: CASSELVETQYF. The CDR3 nucleotides read TGTGCCAGCAGTGAACTAGTGGAGACCCAGTACTTC.

The table lists this clone with a count of one. The chain is built from TRBV7-9 and TRBJ2-6; 7 bases map to TRBD1. CDR1 is SEHNR, CDR2 FQNEAQ, per germline (reference sequence). The CDR3 spans 18 residues. Trimming took 2 bases from V and 0 from J; bases not matched to a gene: 7. CDR3: CASSLTGQRLSGANVLTF. The DNA for the CDR3 is TGTGCCAGCAGCTTAACGGGACAGAGACTCTCTGGGGCCAACGTCCTGACTTTC.

This chain connects TRBV19 to TRBJ2-5, with 10 nucleotides matching TRBD1. CDR3 length: 13 residues. J was trimmed by 4 bases and V by 6 bases; bases with no gene match: 2. In germline, CDR1 is LNHDA, CDR2 SQIVND (reference sequence). The DNA for the CDR3 is TGTGCCAGTAGCCGGGACAGGGGAGAGACCCAGTACTTC. This codes for CASSRDRGETQYF.

The chain uses TRBV3-1 (or the pseudogene TRBV3-2) and TRBJ2-3; 10 positions agree with TRBD1. The CDR3 is made up of 16 amino acids. In germline, CDR1 is LGHDT, CDR2 YNNKEL (reference sequence). V lost 1 base and J lost 4; bases outside the gene matches: 5. Written as DNA, the CDR3 is TGTGCCAGCAGCCAAGTGCGGGGACAGGGGCCAGATACGCAGTATTTT. Translated: CASSQVRGQGPDTQYF.

The chain has TRBV18 and TRBJ2-3; 8 positions agree with TRBD2. Losses at the gene ends were 4 bases for V and 0 bases for J; bases not matched to a gene: 6. The CDR3 has 16 amino acids. CDR1 is KGHSH and CDR2 is LQKENI in the germline V gene. CDR3 in DNA: TGTGCCAGCTCACGAACTAGCGGAGCTAGCACAGATACGCAGTATTTT. This gives the protein CASSRTSGASTDTQYF.

Comments on this clone: The sample holds other DNA sequences that translate to the same CDR3. V and J are TRBV18 and TRBJ1-5; D might be TRBD1 (5 bases). The CDR3 loop spans 13 amino acids. CDR1 and CDR2 from the germline V gene are KGHSH and LQKENI. Trimming pared 5 bases from V and 4 bases from J, leaving 9 bases between. The CDR3 loop is CASSGGGNQPQHF. The CDR3, as DNA: TGTGCCAGCTCAGGTGGGGGGAATCAGCCCCAGCATTTT. The full variable domain, rest sourced from reference TRBV18 and TRBJ1-5, is NAGVMQNPRHLVRRRGQEARLRCSPMKGHSHVYWYRQLPEEGLKFMVYLQKENIIDESGMPKERFSAEFPKEGPSILRIQQVVRGDSAAYFCASSGGGNQPQHFGDGTRLSIL.

This chain uses TRBV29-1 with TRBJ2-7; TRBD1 matches 8 bases. The length of the CDR3 is 13 residues. The germline V gene has CDR1 SQVTM and CDR2 ANQGSEA. J gave up 3 bases and V 6 bases, and 7 bases lay outside the gene matches. This CDR3 reads CSVQTGAFYEQYF. CDR3 sequence (DNA): TGCAGCGTCCAGACAGGGGCCTTCTACGAGCAGTACTTC.

CDR3 sequence reads: CASNGGYNSPLHF. In DNA form, the CDR3 reads TGTGCCAGTAACGGGGGGTATAATTCACCCCTCCACTTT. This chain uses TRBV19 with TRBJ1-6; possible D gene TRBD1, 5 bases. V dropped 7 bases and J dropped 4 bases, with 8 bases sitting between them. This CDR3 region has 13 residues. CDR1 LNHDA and CDR2 SQIVND come from the germline V gene (reference sequence). Full variable domain (remainder filled in from reference TRBV19 and TRBJ1-6): DGGITQSPKYLFRKEGQNVTLSCEQNLNHDAMYWYRQDPGQGLRLIYYSQIVNDFQKGDIAEGYSVSREKKESFPLTVTSAQKNPTAFYLCASNGGYNSPLHFGNGTRLTVT.

This chain uses TRBV5-1 with TRBJ1-2; 7 nucleotides align to TRBD1. Germline V lookup: CDR1 SGHRS, CDR2 YFSETQ. V dropped 4 bases and J dropped 2; count of bases not matched to a gene: 2. This CDR3 is 13 amino acids long. CDR3: CASSKGQNYGYTF. As DNA, the CDR3 is TGCGCCAGCAGCAAGGGACAGAACTATGGCTACACCTTC. Combining the CDR3 with reference TRBV5-1 and TRBJ1-2 gives the whole variable domain KAGVTQTPRYLIKTRGQQVTLSCSPISGHRSVSWYQQTPGQGLQFLFEYFSETQRNKGNFPGRFSGRQFSNSRSEMNVSTLELGDSALYLCASSKGQNYGYTFGSGTRLTVV.

The rearrangement joins TRBV28 to TRBJ2-3, with D perhaps matching TRBD2 (6 bases). Germline V CDR1 and CDR2: MDHEN, SYDVKM. The V and J ends lost 3 bases and 3 bases respectively, with 7 bases between them. This CDR3 is 13 amino acids long. CDR3 region: CASSFLATDTQYF. The CDR3 coding sequence is TGTGCCAGCAGTTTCCTAGCGACAGATACGCAGTATTTT.

V gene TRBV6-5 combines with J gene TRBJ1-4; D remains ambiguous. This CDR3 region has 12 residues. The germline CDR1 and CDR2 sequences are MNHEY and SVGAGI. Trimming stripped 2 bases from V and 8 bases from J, with 6 bases between. This CDR3 is CASSYMGEKLFF. CDR3 nucleotides: TGTGCCAGCAGTTACATGGGCGAAAAACTGTTTTTT.

The chain couples TRBV27 to TRBJ1-1, with D possibly TRBD1 on 6 matching bases. CDR1 and CDR2 (germline): MNHEY, SMNVEV (reference sequence). V was shortened by 5 bases and J by 2 bases, with 18 bases between the two germline ends. The CDR3 is 16 residues long. The DNA of the CDR3 is TGTGCCAGCAGTCTACAACCAGGGGTCCTCAACACTGAAGCTTTCTTT. Amino acid sequence: CASSLQPGVLNTEAFF.

The V gene is TRBV5-1, the J gene TRBJ2-3; D not resolved. This CDR3 is built from 17 residues. Germline V CDR1 and CDR2: SGHRS, YFSETQ. V dropped 0 bases and J dropped 3 bases, with 17 bases sitting between them. CDR3 loop: CASSLGFTAASTDTQYF. The CDR3 DNA reads as TGCGCCAGCAGCTTGGGTTTTACTGCCGCCTCAACAGATACGCAGTATTTT.

The V gene is TRBV4-2, the J gene TRBJ2-2; TRBD1 agrees at 7 bases. The germline V gene encodes CDR1 LGHNA and CDR2 YNFKEQ. The J segment lost 4 bases and the V segment lost 4 bases, leaving 6 bases of the junction unmatched. This CDR3 comprises 15 residues. The CDR3 loop is CASSPTTGTTGELFF. In DNA, the CDR3 is TGTGCCAGCAGCCCAACGACAGGGACCACCGGGGAGCTGTTTTTT.